These T cell receptor beta chains were read from a single sample in a study of T cells in Graves' hyperthyroidism and ophthalmopathy. A single record per CDR3 protein comes from TCRdb applying MiXCR to the multiplex PCR reads. Of about 370,000 distinct CDR3 sequences in the sample, roughly 15% were seen once. Sequencing was carried out using blood. These receptors all stem from an older woman with Graves' ophthalmopathy. The CDR3 runs from the conserved cysteine through the conserved F or W. The D gene is left open where the match is weak. Clone size is not always given. Where it is, it says once, few, many or a class for expanded clones.

j_gene,v_gene,d_gene,abundance,CDR3aa,CDR3nt
TRBJ2-5,TRBV7-9,-,-,CASSLFKEEAQYF,TGTGCCAGCAGCTTGTTTAAGGAAGAGGCCCAGTACTTC
TRBJ1-1,TRBV7-2,-,few,CASMRNGGNTEAFF,TGTGCCAGCATGCGGAACGGGGGGAACACTGAAGCTTTCTTT
TRBJ1-2,TRBV12-3/TRBV12-4,-,once,CASSLGPAVRDYTF,TGTGCCAGCAGTTTAGGGCCAGCCGTCCGTGACTACACCTTC
TRBJ2-1,TRBV5-1,-,many,CASSGTLNEQFF,TGCGCCAGCAGCGGGACTTTGAATGAGCAGTTCTTC
TRBJ2-7,TRBV20-1,TRBD2,once,CSARDMETSAPSSYEQYF,TGCAGTGCTAGAGATATGGAGACTAGCGCTCCAAGCTCCTACGAGCAGTACTTC
TRBJ2-1,TRBV7-9,-,many,CASSLAGLRDDEQFF,TGTGCCAGCAGCTTAGCAGGGTTAAGGGATGATGAGCAGTTCTTC
TRBJ2-4,TRBV4-2,TRBD2,few,CASSQAGGPGGDIQYF,TGTGCCAGCAGCCAAGCGGGAGGGCCAGGTGGGGACATTCAGTACTTC
TRBJ2-2,TRBV27,TRBD2,many,CASSLWGTSGTAGTGELFF,TGTGCCAGCAGTCTATGGGGGACTAGCGGGACCGCGGGCACCGGGGAGCTGTTTTTT
TRBJ2-1,TRBV15,-,few,CATSRGTVTSSDEQFF,TGTGCCACCAGCAGGGGGACTGTAACTAGCTCGGATGAGCAGTTCTTC
TRBJ2-7,TRBV12-3/TRBV12-4,TRBD2,many,CASRGGLSSYEQYF,TGTGCCAGCCGGGGGGGGCTCAGCTCCTACGAGCAGTACTTC